A selection of T cell receptor beta chains follows, all from one sample in a study of shared clonotypes between healthy human individuals. The repertoire was sequenced with immunoSEQ multiplex PCR; TCRdb's copy has only in-frame clones and lacks some. The data hold about 2.4 million clones, with approximately 94% observed a single time. Material: naive CD4+ T cells from PBMCs. Receptors were obtained from a man younger than 30 in good health. Some clones in this sample may be carry-over from other donors' samples. Both conserved end residues are part of each CDR3. A D gene is named only where the DNA matches it firmly. Some rows have no size entry. The others give once, few or many, or a class for an expanded clone.

size,J,V,D,CDR3,DNA
.,TRBJ2-2,TRBV11-2,.,CASSLDSGELFF,TGTGCCAGCAGCTTAGACAGCGGGGAGCTGTTTTTT
.,TRBJ1-5,TRBV28,.,CASSLREGDQPQHF,TGTGCCAGCAGTTTAAGGGAGGGGGACCAGCCCCAGCATTTT
.,TRBJ2-4,TRBV11-2,.,CASSLGGAKNIQYF,TGTGCCAGCAGCTTAGGGGGGGCCAAAAACATTCAGTACTTC
.,TRBJ1-1,TRBV7-9,TRBD1,CASRVQGGGTEAFF,TGTGCCAGCAGGGTTCAGGGGGGTGGCACTGAAGCTTTCTTT
.,TRBJ2-3,TRBV4-3,.,CASSQETPQTTDTQYF,TGCGCCAGCAGCCAAGAAACCCCACAGACGACAGATACGCAGTATTTT
.,TRBJ2-1,TRBV7-7,TRBD2,CASSLGLADNEQFF,TGTGCCAGCAGCCTGGGACTAGCGGACAATGAGCAGTTCTTC
.,TRBJ2-3,TRBV9,.,CASSVDPRNTDTQYF,TGTGCCAGCAGCGTAGACCCGAGGAACACAGATACGCAGTATTTT
.,TRBJ1-3,TRBV5-1,.,CASSRAGVNSGNTIYF,TGCGCCAGCAGCCGGGCAGGGGTCAACTCTGGAAACACCATATATTTT
.,TRBJ2-1,TRBV7-6,.,CASSLLAPTNYNEQFF,TGTGCCAGCAGCTTACTAGCGCCCACTAACTACAATGAGCAGTTCTTC
.,TRBJ2-7,TRBV27,TRBD2,CASSFGGAGGTYEQYF,TGTGCCAGCAGTTTCGGCGGCGCGGGAGGTACCTACGAGCAGTACTTC
.,TRBJ2-7,TRBV11-1,.,CASSLAVEGQYPYEQYF,TGTGCCAGCAGCTTAGCGGTGGAGGGACAGTATCCCTACGAGCAGTACTTC
few,TRBJ1-2,TRBV30,TRBD1,CAWGTGRYGYTF,TGTGCCTGGGGGACAGGCCGTTATGGCTACACCTTC
.,TRBJ2-7,TRBV6-5,TRBD2,CASMSSGRYEQYF,TGTGCCAGCATGTCTAGCGGGAGATACGAGCAGTACTTC
.,TRBJ2-3,TRBV5-1,TRBD2,CASSSNRGTSGSTDTQYF,TGCGCCAGCAGCTCTAACCGCGGGACTAGCGGGAGCACAGATACGCAGTATTTT
.,TRBJ1-2,TRBV28,.,CASTLTGPGNYGYTF,TGTGCCAGCACCCTCACAGGGCCAGGAAACTATGGCTACACCTTC
.,TRBJ1-1,TRBV6-5,.,CASSYFGGEAFF,TGTGCCAGCAGTTATTTTGGGGGTGAAGCTTTCTTT
.,TRBJ2-1,TRBV6-5,.,CASSLTRSEHNEQFF,TGTGCCAGCAGCCTCACCCGCTCCGAACACAATGAGCAGTTCTTC
.,TRBJ2-1,TRBV28,.,CASTRTGVVYNEQFF,TGTGCCAGCACCAGGACGGGAGTGGTTTACAATGAGCAGTTCTTC
.,TRBJ2-5,TRBV30,.,CAWSNQIQETQYF,TGTGCCTGGAGTAACCAGATCCAAGAGACCCAGTACTTC
once,TRBJ2-7,TRBV5-1,TRBD1,CASSPRGQGYEQYF,TGCGCCAGCAGCCCCCGTGGACAGGGGTACGAGCAGTACTTC